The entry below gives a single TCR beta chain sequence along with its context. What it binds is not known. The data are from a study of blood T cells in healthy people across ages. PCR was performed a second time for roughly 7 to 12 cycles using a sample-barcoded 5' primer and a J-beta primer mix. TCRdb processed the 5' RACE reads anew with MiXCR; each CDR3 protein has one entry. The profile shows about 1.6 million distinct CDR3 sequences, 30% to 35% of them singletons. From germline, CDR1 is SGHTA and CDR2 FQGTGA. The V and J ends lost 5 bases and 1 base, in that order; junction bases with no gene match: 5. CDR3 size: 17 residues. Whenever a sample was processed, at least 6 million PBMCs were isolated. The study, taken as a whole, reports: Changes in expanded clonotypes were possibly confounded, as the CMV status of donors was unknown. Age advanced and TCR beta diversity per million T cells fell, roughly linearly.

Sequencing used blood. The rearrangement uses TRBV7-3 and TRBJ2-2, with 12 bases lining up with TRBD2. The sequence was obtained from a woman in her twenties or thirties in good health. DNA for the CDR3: TGTGCCAGCAGCCCCTCGGGACTAGCGGGGAACACCGGGGAGCTGTTTTTT. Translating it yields CASSPSGLAGNTGELFF.